The next 2 T cell receptor beta chains were all read from a single sample in a study of PD-1 blockade in classical Hodgkin lymphoma. The table came from immunoSEQ multiplex PCR; TCRdb's copy has only in-frame clones and leaves some out. The sample has some 46,000 clones, over 60% seen once. In every patient, relapse followed autologous stem cell transplantation, while exposure to brentuximab vedotin differed. This sample comprised peripheral blood mononuclear cells (PBMCs), obtained before the second cycle of nivolumab. These receptor sequences come from a human donor with classical Hodgkin lymphoma.

The V call is TRBV30, the J call TRBJ1-3; no clear D gene. CDR3 length: 12 amino acids. Germline loops: CDR1 GTSNPN, CDR2 SVGIG (reference sequence). The ends were cut back, 0 bases at V and 4 bases at J, with 4 bases in the middle. This chain's CDR3 is CAWSVAGNTIYF. CDR3 coding DNA: TGTGCCTGGAGTGTCGCGGGAAACACCATATATTTT.

The chain couples TRBV7-8 to TRBJ2-7, with unresolved D. CDR1 and CDR2 from the germline V gene are SGHVS and FQNEAQ. The CDR3 has 15 residues. The V and J ends lost 1 base and 4 bases respectively, with 14 bases between them. This chain's CDR3 is CASSLVLGPVYEQYF. DNA of the CDR3: TGTGCCAGCAGCTTAGTGTTAGGACCCGTATACGAGCAGTACTTC.